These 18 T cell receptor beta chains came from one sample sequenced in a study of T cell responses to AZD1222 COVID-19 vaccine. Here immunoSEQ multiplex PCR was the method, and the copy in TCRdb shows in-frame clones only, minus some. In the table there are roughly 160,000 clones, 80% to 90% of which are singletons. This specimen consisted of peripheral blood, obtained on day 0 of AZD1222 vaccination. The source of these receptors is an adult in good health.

CDR3 residues: CASSLLPRTEAFF. The CDR3 DNA is TGTGCCAGCAGCTTACTGCCGAGGACTGAAGCTTTCTTT. The chain recombines TRBV7-3 with TRBJ1-1; no definite D call. The V gene lost 2 bases and the J gene lost 5 bases, with 9 bases spanning the gap. Looked up from germline, CDR1 is SGHTA and CDR2 is FQGTGA. This CDR3 region has 13 residues. Full variable domain (missing parts from reference TRBV7-3 and TRBJ1-1): GAGVSQTPSNKVTEKGKYVELRCDPISGHTALYWYRQSLGQGPEFLIYFQGTGAADDSGLPNDRFFAVRPEGSVSTLKIQRTERGDSAVYLCASSLLPRTEAFFGQGTRLTVV.

CDR3 sequence reads: CASSLATVSTDTQYF. The CDR3 bases are TGTGCCAGCAGCTTAGCGACGGTGAGCACAGATACGCAGTATTTT. The chain recombines TRBV5-4 with TRBJ2-3; D unresolved. CDR3 length: 15 residues. Germline lookup yields CDR1 SGHNT and CDR2 YYREEE (reference sequence). The V and J ends lost 2 bases and 0 bases respectively, with 10 bases between them.

The CDR3 DNA reads as TGTGCCAGCAGCTCACGGACAGTACCGCGCAGGGATGGCTACACCTTC. Translating it yields CASSSRTVPRRDGYTF. The chain employs TRBV7-9 and TRBJ1-2; weak D call: TRBD1 (6 bases). V was pared by 4 bases and J by 6 bases, with 21 bases between. The CDR3 extends over 16 amino acids. The V gene's germline CDR1 is SEHNR and CDR2 FQNEAQ (reference sequence).

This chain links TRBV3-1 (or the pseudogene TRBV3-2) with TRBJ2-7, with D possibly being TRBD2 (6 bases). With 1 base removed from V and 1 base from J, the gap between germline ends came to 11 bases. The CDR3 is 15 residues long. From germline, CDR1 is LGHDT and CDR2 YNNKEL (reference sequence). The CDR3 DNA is TGTGCCAGCAGCCAAGTCCTCGGAGGGTCCTACGAGCAGTACTTC. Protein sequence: CASSQVLGGSYEQYF.

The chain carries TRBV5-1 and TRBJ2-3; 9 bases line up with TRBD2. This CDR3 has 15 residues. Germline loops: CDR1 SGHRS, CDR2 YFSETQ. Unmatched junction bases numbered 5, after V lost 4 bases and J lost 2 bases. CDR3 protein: CASSPQRGDTDTQYF. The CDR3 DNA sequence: TGCGCCAGCAGCCCCCAGCGGGGGGACACAGATACGCAGTATTTT.

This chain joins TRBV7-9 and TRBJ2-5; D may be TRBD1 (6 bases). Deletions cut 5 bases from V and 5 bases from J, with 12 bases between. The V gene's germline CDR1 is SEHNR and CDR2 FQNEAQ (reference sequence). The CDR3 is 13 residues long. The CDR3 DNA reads TGTGCCAGCAGCCCGACAGGAGAGGAGACCCAGTACTTC. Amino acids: CASSPTGEETQYF.

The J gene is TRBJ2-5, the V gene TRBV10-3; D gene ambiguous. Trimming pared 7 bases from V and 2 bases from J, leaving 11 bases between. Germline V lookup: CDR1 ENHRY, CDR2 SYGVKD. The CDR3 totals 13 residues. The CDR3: CAIKLNSQETQYF. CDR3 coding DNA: TGTGCCATCAAACTCAACAGTCAAGAGACCCAGTACTTC.

In DNA form, the CDR3 reads TGCGCCAGCAGCTTGGACGGGACAGGGTCCCGGAGGGGGACTGAAGCTTTCTTT. This codes for CASSLDGTGSRRGTEAFF. The V call is TRBV5-1, the J call TRBJ1-1; TRBD1 matches 9 bases. V trimming: 0 bases; J trimming: 5 bases; junction bases outside the gene matches: 14. The CDR3 length is 18 residues. The germline CDR1 and CDR2 sequences are SGHRS and YFSETQ.

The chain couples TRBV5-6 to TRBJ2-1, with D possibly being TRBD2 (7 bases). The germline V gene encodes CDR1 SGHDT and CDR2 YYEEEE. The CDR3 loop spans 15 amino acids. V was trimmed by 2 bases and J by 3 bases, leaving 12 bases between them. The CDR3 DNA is TGTGCCAGCAGCTTAGACGGGGGGCACTACAATGAGCAGTTCTTC. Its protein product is CASSLDGGHYNEQFF.

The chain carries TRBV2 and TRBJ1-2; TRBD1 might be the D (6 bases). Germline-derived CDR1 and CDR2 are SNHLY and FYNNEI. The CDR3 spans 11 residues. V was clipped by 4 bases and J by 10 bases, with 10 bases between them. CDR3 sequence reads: CASSVGGVYTF. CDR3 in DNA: TGTGCCAGCAGTGTAGGGGGAGTCTACACCTTC.

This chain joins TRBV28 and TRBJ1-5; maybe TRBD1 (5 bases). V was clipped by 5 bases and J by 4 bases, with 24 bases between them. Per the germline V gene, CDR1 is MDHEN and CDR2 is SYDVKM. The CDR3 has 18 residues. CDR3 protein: CASSPGFRYGTFNQPQHF. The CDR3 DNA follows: TGTGCCAGCAGTCCGGGATTTCGGTACGGGACTTTTAATCAGCCCCAGCATTTT.

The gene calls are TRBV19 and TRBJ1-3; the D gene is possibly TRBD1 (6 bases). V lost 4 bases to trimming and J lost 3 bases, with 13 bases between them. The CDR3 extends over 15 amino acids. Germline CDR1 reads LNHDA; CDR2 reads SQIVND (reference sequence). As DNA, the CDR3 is TGTGCCAGTAGTAACCTACAGGGCCGTGGAAACACCATATATTTT. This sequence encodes CASSNLQGRGNTIYF.

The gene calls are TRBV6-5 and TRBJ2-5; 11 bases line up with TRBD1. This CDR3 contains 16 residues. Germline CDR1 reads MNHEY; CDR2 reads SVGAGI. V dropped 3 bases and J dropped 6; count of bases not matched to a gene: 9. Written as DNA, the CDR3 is TGTGCCAGCAGTTATACGGGACAGGGGGTTAGAAAGACCCAGTACTTC. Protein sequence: CASSYTGQGVRKTQYF.

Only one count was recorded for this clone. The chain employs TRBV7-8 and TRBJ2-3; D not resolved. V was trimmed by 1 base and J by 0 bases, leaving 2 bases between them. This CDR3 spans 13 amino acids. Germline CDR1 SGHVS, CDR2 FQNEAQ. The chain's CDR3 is CASSLGSTDTQYF. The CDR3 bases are TGTGCCAGCAGCTTAGGGAGCACAGATACGCAGTATTTT.

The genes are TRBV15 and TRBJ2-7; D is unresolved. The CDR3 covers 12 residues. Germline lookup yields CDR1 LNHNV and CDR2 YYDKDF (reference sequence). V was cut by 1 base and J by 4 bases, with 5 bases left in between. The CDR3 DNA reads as TGTGCCACCAGCAGAGGAGGATACGAGCAGTACGTC. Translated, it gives CATSRGGYEQYV.

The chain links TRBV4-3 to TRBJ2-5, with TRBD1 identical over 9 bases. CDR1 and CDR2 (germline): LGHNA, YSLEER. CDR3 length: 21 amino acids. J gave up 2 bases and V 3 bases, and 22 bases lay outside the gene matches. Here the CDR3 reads CASSHGPRWYGQGTNQETQYF. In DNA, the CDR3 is TGCGCCAGCAGCCATGGCCCACGCTGGTACGGACAGGGGACAAATCAAGAGACCCAGTACTTC.

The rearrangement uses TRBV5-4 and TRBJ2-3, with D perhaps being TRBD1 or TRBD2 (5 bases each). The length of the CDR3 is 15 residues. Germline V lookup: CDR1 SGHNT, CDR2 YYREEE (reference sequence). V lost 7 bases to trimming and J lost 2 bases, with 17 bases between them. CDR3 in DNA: TGTGCCAGCGCCCCTCGGGACCCCCACACAGATACGCAGTATTTT. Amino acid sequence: CASAPRDPHTDTQYF. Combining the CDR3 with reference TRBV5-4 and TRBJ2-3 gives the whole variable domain ETGVTQSPTHLIKTRGQQVTLRCSSQSGHNTVSWYQQALGQGPQFIFQYYREEENGRGNFPPRFSGLQFPNYSSELNVNALELDDSALYLCASAPRDPHTDTQYFGPGTRLTVL.

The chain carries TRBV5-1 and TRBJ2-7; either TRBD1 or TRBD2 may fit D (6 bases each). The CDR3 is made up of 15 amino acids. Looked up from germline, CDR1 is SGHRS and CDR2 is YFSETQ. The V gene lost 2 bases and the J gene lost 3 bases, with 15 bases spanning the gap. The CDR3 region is CASSFIGGGDYEQYF. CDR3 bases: TGCGCCAGCAGCTTTATAGGGGGAGGCGACTACGAGCAGTACTTC.